These 28 T cell receptor beta chains share one sample of origin, sequenced in a study of regulatory T cells in long-lasting Graves disease. With iRepertoire HTBI primers and Arm-PCR of CDR3 regions, TCR beta libraries were built. Each CDR3 protein is one row after TCRdb ran MiXCR on the multiplex PCR reads. The sample has 400,000 to 500,000 distinct CDR3 sequences, more than 13% seen once. The time point here: newly diagnosed GD, antithyroid drugs for less than 3 months. PBMC-extracted RNA yielded the TCR library. The data were also submitted as part of a second study, on T cells in Graves' hyperthyroidism and ophthalmopathy.

The sample consisted of peripheral blood mononuclear cells (PBMCs), taken at new diagnosis, from a patient treated with antithyroid drugs. The receptors stem from a woman aged 30 to 39 with Graves disease.

The genes are TRBV25-1 and TRBJ1-2; TRBD1 matches 7 bases. The CDR3 is made up of 13 amino acids. V dropped 4 bases and J dropped 5; count of bases not matched to a gene: 4. Germline V gives CDR1 MGHDK, CDR2 SYGVNS. The CDR3 DNA reads TGTGCCAGCAGTGGACAGGGACTATATGGCTACACCTTC. Its protein is CASSGQGLYGYTF.

At least ten counts were recorded for this clonotype. The V gene is TRBV11-2, the J gene TRBJ2-1, with 9 positions matching TRBD2. Germline CDR1 is SGHAT and CDR2 is FQNNGV. J lost 4 bases, V lost 3 bases, and 4 bases had no gene match. The CDR3 totals 15 residues. In DNA, the CDR3 is TGTGCCAGCAGCTTCCGCGGGAGGGAATACAATGAGCAGTTCTTC. Translation: CASSFRGREYNEQFF.

This clonotype was seen repeatedly, ten times or more. The chain uses TRBV20-1 and TRBJ2-1; 7 bases match TRBD2. The CDR3 runs to 17 residues. Germline-derived CDR1 and CDR2 are DFQATT and SNEGSKA (reference sequence). J was trimmed by 4 bases and V by 0 bases; bases with no gene match: 12. The CDR3 is CSARDLLIGTTYNEQFF. The CDR3 DNA is TGCAGTGCTAGAGATCTTCTGATAGGGACTACATACAATGAGCAGTTCTTC.

This clonotype has a single count. The chain has TRBV12-5 and TRBJ2-3, with D perhaps being TRBD1 or TRBD2 (5 bases each). The CDR3 runs to 16 residues. CDR1 and CDR2 from the germline V gene are LGHNT and FRNRAP. Trimming shortened V by 3 bases and J by 0 bases, and 13 bases separated the two germline ends. The CDR3 region is CASGLIFRDSTDTQYF. CDR3 bases: TGTGCTAGTGGTTTAATCTTCCGGGACAGCACAGATACGCAGTATTTT.

This clonotype appeared many times. V and J are TRBV30 and TRBJ2-7; possibly TRBD2 for D (5 bases). Germline lookup yields CDR1 GTSNPN and CDR2 SVGIG (reference sequence). V was shortened by 5 bases and J by 2 bases, with 19 bases between the two germline ends. The CDR3 has 15 residues. This chain's CDR3 is CAWSGGLPRPYEQYF. As DNA, the CDR3 is TGTGCCTGGTCGGGCGGACTTCCCCGACCCTACGAGCAGTACTTC.

This clonotype was seen just once. A clone one base away is much larger, so this may be a read error. The gene calls are TRBV20-1 and TRBJ2-3, with 8 positions matching TRBD2. The last part of the DNA fits TRBJ2-1 better; the J call may be wrong. Looked up from germline, CDR1 is DFQATT and CDR2 is SNEGSKA (reference sequence). The CDR3 consists of 19 residues. CDR3 sequence (DNA): TGCAGTGCTAGAGAGGGGCCCCTTGGCGCGGGAGGTACCTACAATGGGCAGTTCTTC. Its translation is CSAREGPLGAGGTYNGQFF.

This clonotype occurred a few times. The chain employs TRBV7-2 and TRBJ2-1; D ambiguous. The ends were cut back, 7 bases at V and 12 bases at J, with 13 bases in the middle. The CDR3 totals 11 residues. Germline V gene data show CDR1 as SGHTA and CDR2 as FQGNSA. The CDR3 sequence: CASTQVERQFF. CDR3 sequence (DNA): TGTGCCAGCACCCAAGTCGAGCGGCAGTTCTTC.

This clonotype was detected many times. The CDR3 DNA follows: TGCAGTGCTCCCCCCCCAGTAACCTACGAGCAGTACTTC. Translating it yields CSAPPPVTYEQYF. The V and J genes are TRBV20-1 and TRBJ2-7; D is uncertain. The CDR3 has 13 amino acids. Germline V gene sequence: CDR1 DFQATT, CDR2 SNEGSKA (reference sequence). Trimming cost V 5 bases and J 2 bases, with 13 bases left between them.

Comments on this clonotype: This sequence may be a read error, since a much larger clone differs from it by one base. V usage is TRBV6-4 and J usage is TRBJ1-1; no definite D call. The CDR3 length is 13 residues. V was trimmed by 0 bases and J by 2 bases, leaving 4 bases between them. CDR1 and CDR2 from the germline V gene are MRHNA and SNTAGT. The CDR3 here is CASSDSDNTEAFF. Here the CDR3 DNA reads TGTGCCAGCAGTGACTCAGACAACACTGAAGCTTTCTTT.

The V call is TRBV9, the J call TRBJ2-2; 8 nucleotides line up with TRBD2. V trimming: 1 base; J trimming: 5 bases; junction bases outside the gene matches: 4. Germline V gives CDR1 SGDLS, CDR2 YYNGEE. The length of the CDR3 is 15 residues. The CDR3 bases are TGTGCCAGCAGCGTATCGGGAGGGCCGACCGGGGAGCTGTTTTTT. Translated, it gives CASSVSGGPTGELFF.

This clonotype was observed a handful of times. The chain carries TRBV18 and TRBJ2-2; 8 nucleotides line up with TRBD2. The J segment lost 2 bases and the V segment lost 3 bases, leaving 5 bases of the junction unmatched. Germline V gene data show CDR1 as KGHSH and CDR2 as LQKENI. This CDR3 is 16 amino acids long. In DNA form, the CDR3 reads TGTGCCAGCTCACCCTTTGCGGGAGGAAACACCGGGGAGCTGTTTTTT. It translates to CASSPFAGGNTGELFF.

This clonotype was detected ten times or more. CDR3 bases: TGTGCCAGCAGTTTAAATTTGAGGGTCTCCTACAATGAGCAGTTCTTC. This translates into CASSLNLRVSYNEQFF. The chain links TRBV12-3 or TRBV12-4 to TRBJ2-1, with a tentative D call TRBD2 (5 bases). V lost 2 bases and J lost 0, with 11 bases in between. This CDR3 region has 16 residues.

This clonotype turned up a few times. The chain uses TRBV7-3 and TRBJ2-1; 7 nucleotides line up with TRBD2. The CDR3 covers 17 residues. CDR1 and CDR2 (germline): SGHTA, FQGTGA. V lost 2 bases and J lost 9; bases outside the gene matches: 16. Written as DNA, the CDR3 is TGTGCCAGCAGCTTAGGGACCGGGGCGGGAGTAAGTGGTGAGCAGTTCTTC. Its translation: CASSLGTGAGVSGEQFF.

This clonotype was recorded many times. The chain employs TRBV28 and TRBJ2-1, with 10 positions matching TRBD2. After removal of 5 bases from V and 4 bases from J, the junction contained 2 bases not matched to a gene. The germline V gene encodes CDR1 MDHEN and CDR2 SYDVKM. This CDR3 contains 14 residues. The DNA of the CDR3 is TGTGCCAGCAGTCCGGGACTAGCGTACAATGAGCAGTTCTTC. Encoded protein: CASSPGLAYNEQFF.

V gene TRBV29-1 combines with J gene TRBJ1-1, with D uncertain. The germline V and J ends were trimmed by 3 bases and 5 bases, with 10 bases remaining between them. CDR1 SQVTM and CDR2 ANQGSEA come from the germline V gene. The CDR3 runs to 12 residues. The CDR3 is CSVDGGGTEAFF. The CDR3 nucleotides read TGCAGCGTTGATGGTGGCGGGACTGAAGCTTTCTTT.

With regard to this clonotype: A much larger clone differs by one base, so this may be a read error. The V call is TRBV6-5, the J call TRBJ2-3, with D maybe TRBD2 (5 bases). CDR1 and CDR2 (germline): MNHEY, SVGAGI. This CDR3 is built from 13 residues. Trimming pared 0 bases from V and 4 bases from J, leaving 5 bases between. The CDR3 is CASSYSGADTQYF. CDR3 DNA: TGTGCCAGCAGTTACTCGGGAGCAGATACGCAGTATTTT.

The chain combines TRBV4-1 with TRBJ1-3, with D perhaps matching TRBD1 (5 bases). CDR1 and CDR2 from the germline V gene are MGHRA and YSYEKL. V dropped 2 bases and J dropped 8 bases, with 19 bases sitting between them. CDR3 length: 16 residues. The CDR3 here is CASSQLNNRDFYTIYF. The CDR3 DNA sequence: TGCGCCAGCAGCCAACTCAACAACCGGGACTTCTACACCATATATTTT.

J is TRBJ2-2 and V is TRBV20-1, with TRBD2 matching over 10 bases. The CDR3 consists of 18 residues. Germline-derived CDR1 and CDR2 are DFQATT and SNEGSKA (reference sequence). V lost 6 bases to trimming and J lost 4 bases; unmatched junction nucleotides: 17. The CDR3 DNA follows: TGCAGTGCCCCCGCGGCTAGCGGGAGACTCAGGGGCACCGGGGAGCTGTTTTTT. Its protein is CSAPAASGRLRGTGELFF.

V gene TRBV2 combines with J gene TRBJ2-2; 10 bases fit TRBD2. The germline V gene encodes CDR1 SNHLY and CDR2 FYNNEI. The CDR3 spans 15 residues. V lost 7 bases to trimming and J lost 5 bases; unmatched junction nucleotides: 7. The DNA of the CDR3 is TGTGCCAGCAAAAGAGCGGGAGGGAATACCGGGGAGCTGTTTTTT. This translates into CASKRAGGNTGELFF.

The V call is TRBV27, the J call TRBJ2-2, with a tentative D call TRBD1 (5 bases). The V gene lost 4 bases and the J gene lost 6 bases, with 15 bases spanning the gap. Germline loops: CDR1 MNHEY, CDR2 SMNVEV (reference sequence). The CDR3 contains 15 residues. The CDR3 sequence: CASSSKSTGAGELFF. DNA for the CDR3: TGTGCCAGCAGTTCTAAATCAACAGGTGCCGGGGAGCTGTTTTTT.

At least ten counts were recorded for this clonotype. The chain is built from TRBV2 and TRBJ2-5, with 8 bases fitting TRBD1. The length of the CDR3 is 15 residues. V trimming: 5 bases; J trimming: 5 bases; junction bases outside the gene matches: 10. The germline V gene has CDR1 SNHLY and CDR2 FYNNEI. In nucleotides, the CDR3 is TGTGCCAGCAGTACGCTGGACAGGGCTGGGGAGACCCAGTACTTC. Its protein product is CASSTLDRAGETQYF.

This clonotype was picked up many times. V gene TRBV11-3 combines with J gene TRBJ2-1, with a possible D match to TRBD2 (6 bases). The CDR3 sequence is 13 residues long. V was clipped by 2 bases and J by 9 bases, with 11 bases between them. Per germline, CDR1 SGHNT and CDR2 YENEEA. For the CDR3, the DNA is TGTGCCAGCAGCTTAAACTTCGGGGGTGAGCAGTTCTTC. Encoded protein: CASSLNFGGEQFF.

Ten or more counts support this clonotype. J is TRBJ2-3 and V is TRBV11-2, with a possible D match to TRBD2 (5 bases). Germline V gene lookup returns CDR1 SGHAT and CDR2 FQNNGV. The CDR3 totals 15 residues. The V end lost 0 bases, the J end lost 0 bases, and 7 bases lay between the germline ends. This chain's CDR3 is CASSLDRGSTDTQYF. CDR3 DNA sequence: TGTGCCAGCAGCTTAGATCGGGGTAGCACAGATACGCAGTATTTT.

Details on this clonotype: A much larger clone lies one base from this, so it may be a read error. DNA of the CDR3: TGTGCCAGCAGTTTGGTTAACGGGAGAGGGGAGACCCGGTACTTC. It yields the protein CASSLVNGRGETRYF. The gene calls are TRBV28 and TRBJ2-5, with D perhaps TRBD2 (6 bases). The CDR3 covers 15 residues. Germline CDR1 and CDR2: MDHEN and SYDVKM.

This clonotype was recorded many times. The chain is built from TRBV29-1 and TRBJ2-7; D gene uncertain. CDR1 is SQVTM and CDR2 is ANQGSEA in the germline V gene. The CDR3 length is 12 residues. Trimming cost V 4 bases and J 6 bases, with 13 bases left between them. CDR3 amino acids: CSVVSEEPEQYF. CDR3 DNA: TGCAGCGTTGTGTCTGAAGAACCCGAGCAGTACTTC.

This clonotype was seen ten or more times. This chain joins TRBV9 and TRBJ2-7; TRBD1 matches 7 bases. The CDR3 sequence is 14 residues long. Germline V gives CDR1 SGDLS, CDR2 YYNGEE. With 1 base clipped from V and 7 bases from J, the junction kept 8 bases outside the gene matches. The CDR3 reads CASSVQTGPGEQYF. CDR3 DNA: TGTGCCAGCAGCGTACAGACAGGGCCCGGTGAGCAGTACTTC.

This clonotype was counted between two and nine times. The genes are TRBV6-2 or TRBV6-3 and TRBJ2-1; 12 positions agree with TRBD2. The V and J ends lost 0 bases and 9 bases, in that order; junction bases with no gene match: 3. Germline V gives CDR1 MNHEY, CDR2 SVGEGT. The CDR3 is 15 amino acids. The CDR3 sequence is CASSYSLAGGGEQFF. CDR3 coding DNA: TGTGCCAGCAGTTACTCCCTAGCGGGGGGGGGTGAGCAGTTCTTC.

This clonotype was counted a few times. The CDR3 sequence is CSARERGRTNSPLHF. CDR3 nucleotides: TGCAGTGCTAGAGAGAGGGGAAGGACCAATTCACCCCTCCACTTT. The rearrangement uses TRBV20-1 and TRBJ1-6; D is perhaps TRBD1 (5 bases). The germline V gene encodes CDR1 DFQATT and CDR2 SNEGSKA (reference sequence). The V gene lost 0 bases and the J gene lost 7 bases, with 13 bases spanning the gap. This CDR3 region has 15 residues.